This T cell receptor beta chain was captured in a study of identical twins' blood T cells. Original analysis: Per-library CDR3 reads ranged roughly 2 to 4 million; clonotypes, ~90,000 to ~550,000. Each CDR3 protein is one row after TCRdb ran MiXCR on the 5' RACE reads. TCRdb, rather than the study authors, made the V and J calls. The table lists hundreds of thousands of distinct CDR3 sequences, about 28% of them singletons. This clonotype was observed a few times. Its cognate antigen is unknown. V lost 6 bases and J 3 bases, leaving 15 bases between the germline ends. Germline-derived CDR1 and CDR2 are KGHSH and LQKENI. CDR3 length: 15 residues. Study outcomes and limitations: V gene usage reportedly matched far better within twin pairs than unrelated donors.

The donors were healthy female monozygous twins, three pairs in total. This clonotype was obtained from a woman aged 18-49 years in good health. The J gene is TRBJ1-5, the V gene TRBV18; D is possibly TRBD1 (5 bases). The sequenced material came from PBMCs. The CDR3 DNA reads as TGTGCCAGCTCCCTCATCCGGGGGAACAATCAGCCCCAGCATTTT. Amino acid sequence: CASSLIRGNNQPQHF.